Below, 9 T cell receptor beta chains from the same sample are listed, as sequenced in a study of blood T cell repertoires in COVID-19. Profiling relied on immunoSEQ multiplex PCR, and the TCRdb table lists in-frame clones only, not all of them. In the table there are tens of thousands of clones, 85% to 90% of which are singletons. The sequenced sample was peripheral blood. These receptors all stem from an elderly woman in a cohort sampled during active or convalescent COVID-19.

This clone has more than one count but fewer than ten. V usage is TRBV11-2 and J usage is TRBJ1-4, with a weak D call TRBD1 (6 bases). The CDR3 has 16 amino acids. Germline lookup yields CDR1 SGHAT and CDR2 FQNNGV. V lost 5 bases, J lost 0 bases, and 13 bases lay in between. The CDR3, as DNA: TGTGCCAGCAGCCCTGGGACACTCTCAACTAATGAAAAACTGTTTTTT. It is translated as CASSPGTLSTNEKLFF.

J is TRBJ2-5 and V is TRBV5-1; 8 positions match TRBD1. The ends lost 4 bases at V and 4 bases at J; junction bases unmatched: 6. There are 14 residues in the CDR3. Germline V gene sequence: CDR1 SGHRS, CDR2 YFSETQ. CDR3 nucleotides: TGCGCCAGCAGCCGCGAGACAGGGGTAGAGACCCAGTACTTC. Its protein is CASSRETGVETQYF.

This rearrangement joins TRBV18 to TRBJ1-2; TRBD1 aligns across 8 bases. CDR1 is KGHSH and CDR2 is LQKENI in the germline V gene. J lost 6 bases, V lost 5 bases, and 8 bases had no gene match. CDR3 length: 14 amino acids. Written as DNA, the CDR3 is TGTGCCAGCTCAACTCAGGGGGCAGCCGATGGCTACACCTTC. Amino acids: CASSTQGAADGYTF.

V usage is TRBV19 and J usage is TRBJ2-1; 8 nucleotides align to TRBD2. Germline assignment: CDR1 LNHDA and CDR2 SQIVND (reference sequence). This CDR3 contains 15 residues. Trimming took 7 bases from V and 7 from J; bases not matched to a gene: 12. The CDR3 sequence is CASTSGGDLGNEQFF. The CDR3 nucleotides read TGTGCCAGTACCTCGGGAGGGGATTTAGGAAATGAGCAGTTCTTC.

The CDR3 sequence is CATSDFTGSEAFF. As DNA, the CDR3 is TGTGCCACCAGTGATTTTACGGGTAGTGAAGCTTTCTTT. The chain has TRBV24-1 and TRBJ1-1; D gene unclear. CDR1 is KGHDR, CDR2 SFDVKD, per germline. Trimming pared 1 base from V and 7 bases from J, leaving 9 bases between. The CDR3 extends over 13 amino acids.

This clone showed up just once. This chain uses TRBV28 with TRBJ1-2; 10 positions match TRBD1. The germline V gene encodes CDR1 MDHEN and CDR2 SYDVKM. The CDR3 is 15 amino acids. The junction had 10 bases not matched to a gene; V was cut back by 4 bases and J by 8 bases. CDR3 coding DNA: TGTGCCAGCAGTTCCGGGACAGGGGTACTCGGGGGCTACACCTTC. Its protein is CASSSGTGVLGGYTF.

The J gene is TRBJ2-5, the V gene TRBV6-5; tentatively, D is TRBD2 (7 bases). Germline V gives CDR1 MNHEY, CDR2 SVGAGI. This CDR3 has 15 residues. V gave up 6 bases and J gave up 2 bases, with 16 bases separating them. CDR3 sequence (DNA): TGTGCCAGCAGGGCCCAAGGGGGGGAACAAGAGACCCAGTACTTC. Translating gives CASRAQGGEQETQYF.

This chain joins TRBV5-5 and TRBJ2-5; D is uncertain. This CDR3 contains 13 residues. Per germline, CDR1 SGHKS and CDR2 YYEKEE (reference sequence). V lost 1 base and J lost 2, with 6 bases in between. DNA of the CDR3: TGTGCCAGCAGCTTGCCCCTTCAAGAGACCCAGTACTTC. As protein: CASSLPLQETQYF. The entire variable domain, with the rest obtained from reference TRBV5-5 and TRBJ2-5, is as follows: DAGVTQSPTHLIKTRGQQVTLRCSPISGHKSVSWYQQVLGQGPQFIFQYYEKEERGRGNFPDRFSARQFPNYSSELNVNALLLGDSALYLCASSLPLQETQYFGPGTRLLVL.

J is TRBJ2-7 and V is TRBV24-1, with D tentatively TRBD1 (6 bases). Per the germline V gene, CDR1 is KGHDR and CDR2 is SFDVKD. The CDR3 runs 15 residues. Trimming took off 3 bases at V and 0 bases at J, with 11 bases between the two ends. The CDR3 loop reads CATSDPGVSSYEQYF. The CDR3 DNA follows: TGTGCCACCAGTGATCCAGGGGTCTCCTCCTACGAGCAGTACTTC.